The 23 T cell receptor beta chains reported below all come from one sample, sequenced in a study of blood T cell repertoires in COVID-19. Sequencing was performed with immunoSEQ multiplex PCR; in TCRdb, only in-frame clones are kept and a portion is missing. Of tens of thousands of clones listed, roughly 73% are singletons. Material: peripheral blood. Receptors originate from a woman aged 70 to 79 with acute or convalescent COVID-19.

This clone was observed a few times. The chain combines TRBV28 with TRBJ1-2; perhaps TRBD1 as D (5 bases). The CDR3 consists of 15 residues. Trimming left V 5 bases short and J 7 bases short, with 20 bases between. Germline lookup yields CDR1 MDHEN and CDR2 SYDVKM. The CDR3 reads CASSPSWGRAAGYTF. In DNA, the CDR3 is TGTGCCAGCAGTCCCTCCTGGGGCCGGGCGGCTGGCTACACCTTC.

The genes are TRBV19 and TRBJ2-7; 10 positions agree with TRBD1. The CDR3 sequence is 14 residues long. From germline, CDR1 is LNHDA and CDR2 SQIVND (reference sequence). With 3 bases clipped from V and 5 bases from J, the junction kept 4 bases outside the gene matches. CDR3 bases: TGTGCCAGTAGTATTGGGGGACAGGGGAACGAGCAGTACTTC. Translating gives CASSIGGQGNEQYF.

The genes are TRBV11-3 and TRBJ2-1; perhaps TRBD1 as D (6 bases). This CDR3 has 13 residues. Trimming removed 1 base from V and 6 bases from J, with 7 bases in between. Germline-derived CDR1 and CDR2 are SGHNT and YENEEA. CDR3 amino acids: CASSLGTVNEQFF. In nucleotides, the CDR3 is TGTGCCAGCAGCTTAGGGACAGTCAATGAGCAGTTCTTC.

The rearrangement uses TRBV29-1 and TRBJ2-1, with TRBD2 matching over 9 bases. After removal of 3 bases from V and 7 bases from J, the junction contained 7 bases not matched to a gene. The germline gives CDR1 SQVTM, CDR2 ANQGSEA. The length of the CDR3 is 14 residues. As DNA, the CDR3 is TGCAGCGTTGACGGGCCTAGCGGGAAAAATGAGCAGTTCTTC. It yields the protein CSVDGPSGKNEQFF.

This clone was picked up a small number of times. The chain uses TRBV18 and TRBJ1-3; possible D gene TRBD1, 5 bases. Germline V CDR1 and CDR2: KGHSH, LQKENI. The CDR3 spans 14 residues. V lost 4 bases and J lost 4, with 11 bases in between. CDR3 nucleotide sequence: TGTGCCAGCTCACTACCGGGGGGAGGAAACACCATATATTTT. This codes for CASSLPGGGNTIYF.

The chain's CDR3 is CASSRPSTDGLLMNTEAFF. The CDR3, as DNA: TGTGCCAGCAGCCGCCCATCAACGGACGGACTTTTAATGAACACTGAAGCTTTCTTT. V is TRBV7-3 and J is TRBJ1-1; D remains unclear. V was shortened by 5 bases and J by 0 bases, with 25 bases between the two germline ends. CDR1 is SGHTA and CDR2 is FQGTGA in the germline V gene. This CDR3 comprises 19 residues.

This clone is a singleton in its sample. The rearrangement uses TRBV2 and TRBJ2-1; no clear D gene. Trimming cost V 4 bases and J 5 bases, with 9 bases left between them. This CDR3 has 13 amino acids. Per germline, CDR1 SNHLY and CDR2 FYNNEI. This CDR3 is CASSAGTHNEQFF. CDR3 bases: TGTGCCAGCAGTGCGGGTACCCACAATGAGCAGTTCTTC.

This chain joins TRBV4-2 and TRBJ2-7; 10 bases are shared with TRBD1. Germline-derived CDR1 and CDR2 are LGHNA and YNFKEQ. Trimming cost V 4 bases and J 2 bases; bases outside gene matches: 2. The CDR3 covers 14 residues. As DNA, the CDR3 is TGTGCCAGCAGCCGGGACAGGGGTCCCTACGAGCAGTACTTC. It yields the protein CASSRDRGPYEQYF.

The chain uses TRBV19 and TRBJ2-2; 9 bases are shared with TRBD1. Germline lookup yields CDR1 LNHDA and CDR2 SQIVND (reference sequence). Trimming removed 4 bases from V and 5 bases from J; junction bases left unmatched: 5. This CDR3 spans 15 amino acids. The CDR3 is CASSTTGGNTGELFF. For the CDR3, the DNA is TGTGCCAGTAGTACCACAGGGGGCAATACCGGGGAGCTGTTTTTT.

The chain carries TRBV6-5 and TRBJ1-1; 8 bases align to TRBD1. The germline V gene encodes CDR1 MNHEY and CDR2 SVGAGI. CDR3 size: 13 residues. Unmatched junction bases numbered 3, after V lost 6 bases and J lost 3 bases. Here the CDR3 DNA reads TGTGCCAGCAGGGTACAGGGGGACACTGAAGCTTTCTTT. Translating gives CASRVQGDTEAFF.

This clone is deemed medium-sized. The chain combines TRBV3-1 (or the pseudogene TRBV3-2) with TRBJ1-3; D is undetermined. Germline CDR1 reads LGHDT; CDR2 reads YNNKEL (reference sequence). Trimming stripped 5 bases from V and 14 bases from J, with 16 bases between. The CDR3 runs to 12 residues. CDR3 loop: CASSSRHGELYF. The CDR3 nucleotides are TGTGCCAGCAGCTCCCGACACGGGGAATTATATTTT.

The sample holds a few counts of this clone. This chain joins TRBV7-8 and TRBJ2-1; no clear D. V gave up 1 base and J gave up 0 bases, with 10 bases separating them. The CDR3 totals 16 residues. Germline CDR1 and CDR2: SGHVS and FQNEAQ. CDR3 sequence reads: CASSLVILSSYNEQFF. CDR3 sequence (DNA): TGTGCCAGCAGCTTAGTCATCCTAAGCTCCTACAATGAGCAGTTCTTC.

The sample holds many counts of this clone. The chain couples TRBV7-3 to TRBJ1-6; 8 bases are shared with TRBD1. The V and J ends lost 3 bases and 3 bases, in that order; junction bases with no gene match: 1. The CDR3 is 15 residues long. Germline V gene sequence: CDR1 SGHTA, CDR2 FQGTGA. The CDR3 nucleotides read TGTGCCAGCAGCTTCGGGACAGGCTATAATTCACCCCTCCACTTT. Translated: CASSFGTGYNSPLHF.

The CDR3 is CATSSTQGAHQPQHF. CDR3 bases: TGTGCCACCAGTAGCACACAAGGGGCGCATCAGCCCCAGCATTTT. J is TRBJ1-5 and V is TRBV24-1; D is possibly TRBD1 (5 bases). Trimming took 6 bases from V and 5 from J, leaving 16 bases between them. CDR3 length equals 15 residues. Looked up from germline, CDR1 is KGHDR and CDR2 is SFDVKD.

This clone was picked up a small number of times. The rearrangement uses TRBV7-2 and TRBJ2-7, with TRBD1 as a possible D gene (6 bases). Germline assignment: CDR1 SGHTA and CDR2 FQGNSA. The CDR3 runs 14 residues. Trimming removed 4 bases at V and 2 bases at J, with 12 bases between. The chain's CDR3 is CASSYMTGAYEQYF. The CDR3 nucleotides are TGTGCCAGCAGCTACATGACAGGAGCCTACGAGCAGTACTTC.

This clone was seen a single time. V is TRBV7-6 and J is TRBJ2-3; no definite D call. Germline lookup yields CDR1 SGHVS and CDR2 FNYEAQ. The V end was cut by 5 bases, the J end by 2 bases, with 5 bases between. The CDR3 loop spans 12 amino acids. CDR3 amino acids: CASSPHTDTQYF. The CDR3 DNA reads as TGTGCCAGCAGCCCCCACACAGATACGCAGTATTTT.

The rearrangement links TRBV5-4 to TRBJ2-1; 11 bases agree with TRBD2. The CDR3 runs 17 residues. With V trimmed by 4 bases and J by 0 bases, 6 bases remained unmatched. Looked up from germline, CDR1 is SGHNT and CDR2 is YYREEE (reference sequence). The CDR3 DNA follows: TGTGCCAGCAGCCTGGGACTAGCGGACTTCTCCTACAATGAGCAGTTCTTC. Translating it yields CASSLGLADFSYNEQFF.

The chain carries TRBV18 and TRBJ2-1; D is possibly TRBD2 (6 bases). The germline CDR1 and CDR2 sequences are KGHSH and LQKENI. The CDR3 runs 14 residues. V was cut by 8 bases and J by 1 base, with 12 bases left in between. CDR3: CASRREVSYNEQFF. As DNA, the CDR3 is TGTGCCAGCCGGCGGGAAGTGTCCTACAATGAGCAGTTCTTC.

V gene TRBV24-1 combines with J gene TRBJ2-3; 9 nucleotides align to TRBD2. J was trimmed by 2 bases and V by 9 bases; bases with no gene match: 5. The CDR3 length is 14 residues. In germline, CDR1 is KGHDR, CDR2 SFDVKD. CDR3 residues: CATVAGGLTDTQYF. The CDR3, as DNA: TGTGCCACCGTGGCGGGAGGGCTCACAGATACGCAGTATTTT.

This clone was detected only a few times. The V call is TRBV19, the J call TRBJ2-7; the match to TRBD2 covers 7 bases. CDR1 LNHDA and CDR2 SQIVND come from the germline V gene (reference sequence). This CDR3 region has 13 residues. V shed 7 bases and J 7 bases; nucleotides not matched to a gene: 10. CDR3 coding DNA: TGTGCCAGTAAGTTGCTAGCGGCTCTGGAGCAGTACTTC. It is translated as CASKLLAALEQYF.

This chain connects TRBV13 to TRBJ1-3; 8 nucleotides agree with TRBD1. Germline values: CDR1 PRHDT, CDR2 FYEKMQ (reference sequence). The CDR3 extends over 16 amino acids. The V gene end was trimmed by 5 bases and the J gene end by 0 bases; junction bases not matched to a gene: 6. CDR3 sequence (DNA): TGTGCCAGCAGCACCATCACAGGGGGCTCTGGAAACACCATATATTTT. Protein sequence: CASSTITGGSGNTIYF.

The chain recombines TRBV5-5 with TRBJ1-1; D is possibly TRBD1 (6 bases). CDR1 and CDR2 (germline): SGHKS, YYEKEE (reference sequence). This CDR3 spans 16 amino acids. With 4 bases removed from V and 0 bases from J, the gap between germline ends came to 16 bases. CDR3 in amino acids: CASSPHPDRMNTEAFF. The CDR3 DNA follows: TGTGCCAGCAGCCCCCACCCGGACAGAATGAACACTGAAGCTTTCTTT.

The chain couples TRBV13 to TRBJ1-5; D gene ambiguous. Germline CDR1 and CDR2: PRHDT and FYEKMQ (reference sequence). V dropped 2 bases and J dropped 0 bases, with 14 bases sitting between them. The CDR3 length is 17 residues. CDR3 coding DNA: TGTGCCAGCAGCTTAAGGATGGGAGGGAGTAGCAATCAGCCCCAGCATTTT. This sequence encodes CASSLRMGGSSNQPQHF.